This paragraph covers one T cell receptor beta chain sequence. Its antigen is unknown. The CDR3 runs 17 residues. Per the germline V gene, CDR1 is SGHRS and CDR2 is YFSETQ. J was trimmed by 0 bases and V by 4 bases; bases with no gene match: 7. The sample is drawn from a study of T-cell memory formation after mild COVID-19. Study-wide context: Largely donor-specific TCR clusters were found.

Study findings and constraints: CD4+ contracting clones were found mainly in CM and EM, and CD8+ ones in EMRA. Second-wave clones with a day 37 peak had unconfirmed SARS-CoV-2 specificity. Some SARS-CoV-2-responding clones were already detected in memory before infection.

One entry per CDR3 protein, called by TCRdb with MiXCR from the 5' RACE reads. Altogether 300,000 to 400,000 distinct CDR3 sequences are present, approximately 12% being singletons, with the ten largest covering 20% to 25%. The clonotype was recovered from a man aged 18 to 30 who had mild COVID-19 (a few samples of this study predate the infection). Cell type and time point are not known. The sequencing sample was made of PBMCs or a T cell subset sorted from them (not recorded which). This chain connects TRBV5-1 to TRBJ1-4; 9 nucleotides align to TRBD1. CDR3 coding DNA: TGCGCCAGCAGCGACGGACAGGGGTTTGCAACTAATGAAAAACTGTTTTTT. Translated: CASSDGQGFATNEKLFF.